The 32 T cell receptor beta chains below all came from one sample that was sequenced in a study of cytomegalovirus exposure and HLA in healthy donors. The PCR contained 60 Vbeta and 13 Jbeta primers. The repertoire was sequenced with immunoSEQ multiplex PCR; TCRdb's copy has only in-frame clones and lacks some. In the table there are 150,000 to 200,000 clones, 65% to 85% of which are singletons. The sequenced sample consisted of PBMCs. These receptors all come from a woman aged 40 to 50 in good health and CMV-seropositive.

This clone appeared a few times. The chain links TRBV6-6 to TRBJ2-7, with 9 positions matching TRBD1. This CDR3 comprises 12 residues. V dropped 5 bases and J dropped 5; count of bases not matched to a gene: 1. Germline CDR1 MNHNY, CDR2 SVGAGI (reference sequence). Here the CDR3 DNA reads TGTGCCAGCAGTACAGGGGGCAACGAGCAGTACTTC. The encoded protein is CASSTGGNEQYF.

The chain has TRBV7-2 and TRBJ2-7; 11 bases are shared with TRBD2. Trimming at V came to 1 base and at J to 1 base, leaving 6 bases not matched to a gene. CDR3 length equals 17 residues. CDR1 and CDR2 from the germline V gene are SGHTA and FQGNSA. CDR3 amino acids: CASSLGSASGGSYEQYF. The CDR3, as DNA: TGTGCCAGCAGCTTAGGGTCCGCTAGCGGGGGGTCCTACGAGCAGTACTTC.

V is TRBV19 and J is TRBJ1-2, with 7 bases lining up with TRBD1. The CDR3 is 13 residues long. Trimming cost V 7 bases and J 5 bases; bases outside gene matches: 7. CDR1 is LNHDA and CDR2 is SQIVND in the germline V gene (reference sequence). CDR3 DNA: TGTGCCAGTACCGACAGGGTGGGATATGGCTACACCTTC. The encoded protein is CASTDRVGYGYTF.

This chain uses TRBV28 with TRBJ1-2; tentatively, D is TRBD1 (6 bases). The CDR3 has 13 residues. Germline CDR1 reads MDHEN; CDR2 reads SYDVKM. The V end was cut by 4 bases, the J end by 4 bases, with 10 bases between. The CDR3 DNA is TGTGCCAGCAGTTCAGGACAGCTCTATGGCTACACCTTC. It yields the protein CASSSGQLYGYTF.

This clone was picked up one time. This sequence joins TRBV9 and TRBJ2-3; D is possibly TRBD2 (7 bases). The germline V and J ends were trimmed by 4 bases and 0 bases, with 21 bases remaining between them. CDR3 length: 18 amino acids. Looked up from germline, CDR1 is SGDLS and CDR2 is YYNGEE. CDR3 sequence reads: CASSWWGGASGSTDTQYF. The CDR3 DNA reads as TGTGCCAGCAGCTGGTGGGGGGGGGCGTCTGGGAGCACAGATACGCAGTATTTT. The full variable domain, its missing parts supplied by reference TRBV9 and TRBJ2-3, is DSGVTQTPKHLITATGQRVTLRCSPRSGDLSVYWYQQSLDQGLQFLIQYYNGEERAKGNILERFSAQQFPDLHSELNLSSLELGDSALYFCASSWWGGASGSTDTQYFGPGTRLTVL.

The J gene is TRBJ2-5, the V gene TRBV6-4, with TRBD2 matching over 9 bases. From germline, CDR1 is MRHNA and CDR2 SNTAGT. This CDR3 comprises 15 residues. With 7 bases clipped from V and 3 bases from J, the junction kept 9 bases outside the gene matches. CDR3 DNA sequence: TGTGCCAGCAAAAGGGCGGGAGGGGGGAAAGAGACCCAGTACTTC. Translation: CASKRAGGGKETQYF.

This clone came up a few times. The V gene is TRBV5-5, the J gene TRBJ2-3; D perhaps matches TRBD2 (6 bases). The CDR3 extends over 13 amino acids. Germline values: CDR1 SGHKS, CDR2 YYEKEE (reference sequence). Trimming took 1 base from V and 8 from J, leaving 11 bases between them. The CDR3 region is CASSLTLSGTQYF. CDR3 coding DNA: TGTGCCAGCAGCTTGACACTTAGCGGTACGCAGTATTTT.

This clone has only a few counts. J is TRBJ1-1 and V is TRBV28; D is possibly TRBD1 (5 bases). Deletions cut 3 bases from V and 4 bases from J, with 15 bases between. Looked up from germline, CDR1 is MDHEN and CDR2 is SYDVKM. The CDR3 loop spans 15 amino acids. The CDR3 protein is CASSFWTGGITEAFF. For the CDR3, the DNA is TGTGCCAGCAGTTTCTGGACCGGGGGGATCACTGAAGCTTTCTTT.

The CDR3 sequence: CASSPGRRETQYF. CDR3 in DNA: TGTGCCAGCAGCCCGGGAAGGCGAGAGACCCAGTACTTC. The V and J genes are TRBV5-4 and TRBJ2-5; a possible D gene is TRBD2 (5 bases). CDR1 and CDR2 (germline): SGHNT, YYREEE (reference sequence). V dropped 4 bases and J dropped 4 bases, with 11 bases sitting between them. This CDR3 comprises 13 residues. Using reference TRBV5-4 and TRBJ2-5 for the parts outside the CDR3, the full variable domain is ETGVTQSPTHLIKTRGQQVTLRCSSQSGHNTVSWYQQALGQGPQFIFQYYREEENGRGNFPPRFSGLQFPNYSSELNVNALELDDSALYLCASSPGRRETQYFGPGTRLLVL.

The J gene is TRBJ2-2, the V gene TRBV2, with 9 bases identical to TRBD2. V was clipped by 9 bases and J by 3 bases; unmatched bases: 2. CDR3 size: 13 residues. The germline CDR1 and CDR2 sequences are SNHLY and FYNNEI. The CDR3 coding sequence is TGTGCCAGGCGGGGGGGCGACACCGGGGAGCTGTTTTTT. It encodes CARRGGDTGELFF.

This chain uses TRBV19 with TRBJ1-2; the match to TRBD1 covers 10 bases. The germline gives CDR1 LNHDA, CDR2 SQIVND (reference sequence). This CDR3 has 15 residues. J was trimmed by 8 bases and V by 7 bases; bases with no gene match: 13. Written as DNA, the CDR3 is TGTGCCAGTACCGTATCTGCCGCGACAGGGGGCGGCTACACCTTC. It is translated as CASTVSAATGGGYTF.

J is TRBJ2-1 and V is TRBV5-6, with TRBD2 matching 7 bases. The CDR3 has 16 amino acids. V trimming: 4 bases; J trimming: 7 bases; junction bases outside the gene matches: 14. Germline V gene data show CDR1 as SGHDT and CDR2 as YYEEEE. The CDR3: CASSMGGLAVRNEQFF. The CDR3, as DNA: TGTGCCAGCAGCATGGGAGGGCTAGCGGTGAGGAATGAGCAGTTCTTC.

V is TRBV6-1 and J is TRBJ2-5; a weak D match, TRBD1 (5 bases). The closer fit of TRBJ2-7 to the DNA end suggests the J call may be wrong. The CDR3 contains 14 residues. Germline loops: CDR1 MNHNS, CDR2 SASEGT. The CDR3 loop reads CASSEPPGNYEQYF. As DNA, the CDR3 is TGTGCCAGCAGTGAACCTCCAGGGAACTACGAGCAGTACTTC.

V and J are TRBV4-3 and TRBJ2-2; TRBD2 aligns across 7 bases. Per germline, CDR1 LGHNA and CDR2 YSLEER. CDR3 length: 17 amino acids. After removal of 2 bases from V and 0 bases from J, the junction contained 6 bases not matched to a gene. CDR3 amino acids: CASSQPGRWPNTGELFF. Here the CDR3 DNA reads TGCGCCAGCAGCCAACCCGGGAGGTGGCCGAACACCGGGGAGCTGTTTTTT.

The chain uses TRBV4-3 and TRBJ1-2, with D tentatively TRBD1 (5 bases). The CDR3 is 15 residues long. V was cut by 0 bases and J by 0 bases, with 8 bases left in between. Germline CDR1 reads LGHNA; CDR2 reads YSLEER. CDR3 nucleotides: TGCGCCAGCAGCCAAGACGGGGGTACTAACTATGGCTACACCTTC. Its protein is CASSQDGGTNYGYTF.

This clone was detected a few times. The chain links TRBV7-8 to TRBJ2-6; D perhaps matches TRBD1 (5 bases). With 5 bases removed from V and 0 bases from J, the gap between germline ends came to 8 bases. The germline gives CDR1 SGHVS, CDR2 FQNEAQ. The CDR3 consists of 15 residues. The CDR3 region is CASSLGHSGANVLTF. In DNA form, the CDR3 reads TGTGCCAGCAGCCTCGGACACTCTGGGGCCAACGTCCTGACTTTC.

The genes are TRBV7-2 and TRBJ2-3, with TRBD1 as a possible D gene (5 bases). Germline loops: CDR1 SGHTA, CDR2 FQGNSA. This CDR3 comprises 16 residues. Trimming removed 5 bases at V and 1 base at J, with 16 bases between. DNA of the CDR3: TGTGCCAGCAGCATCCTAATAGGGGCGCGCACAGATACGCAGTATTTT. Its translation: CASSILIGARTDTQYF.

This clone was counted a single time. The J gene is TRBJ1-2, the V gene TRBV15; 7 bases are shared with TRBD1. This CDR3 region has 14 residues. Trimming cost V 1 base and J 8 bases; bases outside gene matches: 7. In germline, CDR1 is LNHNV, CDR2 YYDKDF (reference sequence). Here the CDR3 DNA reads TGTGCCACCAGCAGAGTGAAGGGGGCGGAGGGCTACACCTTC. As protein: CATSRVKGAEGYTF.

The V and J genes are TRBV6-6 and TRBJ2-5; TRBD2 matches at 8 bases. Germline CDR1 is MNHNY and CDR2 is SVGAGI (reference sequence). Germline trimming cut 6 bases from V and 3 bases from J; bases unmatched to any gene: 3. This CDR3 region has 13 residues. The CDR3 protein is CASSYGGEETQYF. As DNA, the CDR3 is TGTGCCAGCAGCTACGGGGGGGAAGAGACCCAGTACTTC.

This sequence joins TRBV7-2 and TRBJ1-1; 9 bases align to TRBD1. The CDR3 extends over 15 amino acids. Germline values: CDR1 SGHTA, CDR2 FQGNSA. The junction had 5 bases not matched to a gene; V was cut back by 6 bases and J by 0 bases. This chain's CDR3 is CASRTTGGLNTEAFF. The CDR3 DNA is TGTGCCAGCAGGACGACAGGGGGTTTGAACACTGAAGCTTTCTTT.

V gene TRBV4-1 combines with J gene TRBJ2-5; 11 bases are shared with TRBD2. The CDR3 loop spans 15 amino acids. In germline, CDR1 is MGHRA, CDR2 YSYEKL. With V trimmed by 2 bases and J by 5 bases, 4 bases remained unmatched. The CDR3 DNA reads TGCGCCAGCAGCCAAACTAGCGGGGGTCTTGAGACCCAGTACTTC. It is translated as CASSQTSGGLETQYF.

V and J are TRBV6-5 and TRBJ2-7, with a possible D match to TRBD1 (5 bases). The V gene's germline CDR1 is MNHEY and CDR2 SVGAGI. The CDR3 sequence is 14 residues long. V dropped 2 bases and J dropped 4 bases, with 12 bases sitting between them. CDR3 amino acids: CASSYRGGPYEQYF. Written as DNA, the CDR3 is TGTGCCAGCAGTTACAGGGGTGGGCCTTACGAGCAGTACTTC.

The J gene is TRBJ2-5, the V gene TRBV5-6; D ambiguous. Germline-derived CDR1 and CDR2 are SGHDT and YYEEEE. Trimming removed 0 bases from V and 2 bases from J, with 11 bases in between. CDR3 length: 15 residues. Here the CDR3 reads CASSLDLVAQETQYF. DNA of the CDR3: TGTGCCAGCAGCTTGGATCTGGTGGCACAAGAGACCCAGTACTTC.

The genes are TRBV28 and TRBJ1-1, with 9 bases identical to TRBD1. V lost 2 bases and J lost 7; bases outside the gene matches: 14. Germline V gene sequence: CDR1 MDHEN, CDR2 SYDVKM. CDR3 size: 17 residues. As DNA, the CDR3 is TGTGCCAGCAGTTTAACACAGGGGGCGTCATCTTCCTTTGAAGCTTTCTTT. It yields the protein CASSLTQGASSSFEAFF.

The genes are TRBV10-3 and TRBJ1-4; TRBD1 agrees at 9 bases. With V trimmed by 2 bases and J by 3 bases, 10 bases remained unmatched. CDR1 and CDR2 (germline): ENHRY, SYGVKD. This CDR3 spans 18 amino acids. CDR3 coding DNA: TGTGCCATCAGTGAGGGGACAGGGAGCGATCTTTCTAATGAAAAACTGTTTTTT. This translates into CAISEGTGSDLSNEKLFF.

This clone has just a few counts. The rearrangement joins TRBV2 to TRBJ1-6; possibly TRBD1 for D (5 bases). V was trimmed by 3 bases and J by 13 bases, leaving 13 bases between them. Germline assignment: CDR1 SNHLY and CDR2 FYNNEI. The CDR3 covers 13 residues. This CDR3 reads CASSEVPPGPLHF. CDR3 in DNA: TGTGCCAGCAGTGAGGTCCCGCCAGGGCCCCTCCACTTT.

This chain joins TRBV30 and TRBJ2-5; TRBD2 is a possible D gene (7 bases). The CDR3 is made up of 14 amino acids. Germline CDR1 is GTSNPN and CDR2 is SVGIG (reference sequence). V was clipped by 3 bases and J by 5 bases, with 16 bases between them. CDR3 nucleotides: TGTGCCTGGAGCTCTTGGGGGGGCAGGGAGACCCAGTACTTC. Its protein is CAWSSWGGRETQYF.

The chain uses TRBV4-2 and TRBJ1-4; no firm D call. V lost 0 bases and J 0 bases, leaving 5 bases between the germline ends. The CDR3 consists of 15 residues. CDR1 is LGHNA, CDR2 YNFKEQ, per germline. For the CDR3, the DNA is TGTGCCAGCAGCCAAGACAGCGCAACTAATGAAAAACTGTTTTTT. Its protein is CASSQDSATNEKLFF.

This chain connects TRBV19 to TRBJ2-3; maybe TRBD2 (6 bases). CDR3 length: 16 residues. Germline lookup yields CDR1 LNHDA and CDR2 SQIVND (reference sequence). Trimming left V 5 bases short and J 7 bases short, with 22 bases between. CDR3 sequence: CASSAFSGSGVNTQYF. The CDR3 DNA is TGTGCCAGTAGTGCCTTTAGCGGCTCGGGTGTGAATACGCAGTATTTT. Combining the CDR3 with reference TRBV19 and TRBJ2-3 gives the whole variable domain DGGITQSPKYLFRKEGQNVTLSCEQNLNHDAMYWYRQDPGQGLRLIYYSQIVNDFQKGDIAEGYSVSREKKESFPLTVTSAQKNPTAFYLCASSAFSGSGVNTQYFGPGTRLTVL.

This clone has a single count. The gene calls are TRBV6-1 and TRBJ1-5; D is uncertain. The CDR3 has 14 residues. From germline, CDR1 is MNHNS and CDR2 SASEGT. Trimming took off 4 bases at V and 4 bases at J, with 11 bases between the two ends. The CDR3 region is CASSAGQPNQPQHF. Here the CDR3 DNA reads TGTGCCAGCAGTGCTGGGCAGCCTAATCAGCCCCAGCATTTT.

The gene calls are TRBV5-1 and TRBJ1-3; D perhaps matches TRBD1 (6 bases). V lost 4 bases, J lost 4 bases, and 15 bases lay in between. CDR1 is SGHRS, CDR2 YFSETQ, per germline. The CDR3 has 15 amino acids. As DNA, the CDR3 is TGCGCCAGCAGCGGCGCTACAGGGCACGGAAACACCATATATTTT. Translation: CASSGATGHGNTIYF.

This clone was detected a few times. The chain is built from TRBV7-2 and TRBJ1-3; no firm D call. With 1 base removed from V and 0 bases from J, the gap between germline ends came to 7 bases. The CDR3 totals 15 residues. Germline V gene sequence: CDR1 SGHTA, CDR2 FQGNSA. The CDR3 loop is CASSLDLSSGNTIYF. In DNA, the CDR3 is TGTGCCAGCAGCTTAGACCTAAGCTCTGGAAACACCATATATTTT. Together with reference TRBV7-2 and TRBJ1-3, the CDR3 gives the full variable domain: GAGVSQSPSNKVTEKGKDVELRCDPISGHTALYWYRQSLGQGLEFLIYFQGNSAPDKSGLPSDRFSAERTGGSVSTLTIQRTQQEDSAVYLCASSLDLSSGNTIYFGEGSWLTVV.